A selection of T cell receptor beta chains follows, all from one sample in a study of shared clonotypes between healthy human individuals. The protocol was immunoSEQ multiplex PCR, while the TCRdb copy is restricted to in-frame clones and leaves out a portion. The repertoire has around 2.1 million clones, approximately 94% of them found once; the top ten carry more than 1.5%. Input material: naive CD8+ T cells from PBMCs. The origin of the receptors is a man aged 18 to 30 in good health. Some clones in this sample may be carry-over from other donors' samples. The CDR3 runs from the conserved cysteine through the conserved F or W.

v_gene,j_gene,CDR3aa
TRBV7-3,TRBJ2-1,CASSLSVGGNEQFF
TRBV6-5,TRBJ2-7,CASSYNYEQYF
TRBV19,TRBJ1-5,CASSGTNNQPQHF
TRBV4-1,TRBJ2-6,CASSHLQGSGANVLTF
TRBV5-4,TRBJ2-2,CASSLLEAGELFF
TRBV6-1,TRBJ1-6,CASSVGTGNSPLHF
TRBV5-4,TRBJ2-7,CASSLRTSGYEQYF
TRBV30,TRBJ2-1,CAWSPLVNNEQFF
TRBV19,TRBJ1-2,CASTPGYGYTF
TRBV7-9,TRBJ2-7,CASSLGGTVYEQYF
TRBV28,TRBJ2-1,CASTPTRGRSYNEQFF
TRBV5-1,TRBJ2-5,CASSNQETQYF
TRBV19,TRBJ1-5,CASSMMWEPGNQPQHF
TRBV7-9,TRBJ2-7,CASSLGTRGRGEQYF
TRBV4-1,TRBJ2-1,CASRPDRANEQFF
TRBV28,TRBJ1-2,CASSLTTGGFKYGYTF
TRBV29-1,TRBJ2-7,CSVRQGNYEQYF
TRBV7-9,TRBJ1-1,CASSTSGGFTEAFF
TRBV5-4,TRBJ2-1,CASSLENSYNEQFF
TRBV7-9,TRBJ1-2,CASSSDRAEGGYTF
TRBV29-1,TRBJ1-1,CSVDLSHKTGGDGVNTEAFF
TRBV7-9,TRBJ1-4,CASSPKDREATNEKLFF
TRBV27,TRBJ2-1,CASSLSHKAGNEQFF
TRBV7-9,TRBJ2-7,CASSLRPHEQYF
TRBV27,TRBJ2-3,CASQVGRRDTQYF
TRBV27,TRBJ2-1,CASSPQGAQGNEQFF
TRBV5-8,TRBJ2-1,CASSWRTGDRNNEQFF
TRBV28,TRBJ2-2,CASSFRLNTGELFF
TRBV4-3,TRBJ1-1,CASSQVGTGAYEAFF
TRBV13,TRBJ2-5,CASSLGVETQYF
TRBV4-2,TRBJ1-1,CASSQGRVTEAFF
TRBV18,TRBJ2-3,CASSPGRGTDTQYF
TRBV5-1,TRBJ2-5,CASSLGPRGETQYF
TRBV5-1,TRBJ1-2,CASSLEPTGYLASGLEGYGYTF
TRBV19,TRBJ2-7,CASSASWRGFYEQYF
TRBV9,TRBJ2-7,CASSAGTTTYEQYF
TRBV7-9,TRBJ1-1,CASSPSRGGAEAFF
TRBV27,TRBJ2-3,CASSLLLAGGMNTQYF
TRBV11-2,TRBJ1-2,CASSFGLFFTF
TRBV28,TRBJ2-5,CASSPLAGGPRETQYF
TRBV13,TRBJ2-3,CASRPRADTDTQYF
TRBV4-1,TRBJ2-7,CASGWAYEQYF
TRBV13,TRBJ2-1,CASSLDLPVAPGSNEQFF
TRBV6-1,TRBJ1-2,CASSDWEANYGYTF
TRBV27,TRBJ2-7,CASRGDVPYEQYF
TRBV11-3,TRBJ2-2,CASSPGRMDKGNYGELFF
TRBV28,TRBJ1-1,CASSPWGRKEAFF
TRBV28,TRBJ2-5,CASKLAGESETQYF
TRBV27,TRBJ1-1,CASSLVGNTEAFF
TRBV13,TRBJ1-4,CASSGDRGSRDEKLFF
TRBV6-5,TRBJ1-1,CASNGGNTEAFF
TRBV4-1,TRBJ1-4,CASSHATSEGEKLFF
TRBV19,TRBJ2-1,CASSITRTLYHNEQFF
TRBV7-8,TRBJ2-7,CASSLGATRGYEQYF